One and the same sample provided the 17 T cell receptor beta chains below, sequenced in a study of blood T cell repertoires in COVID-19. The protocol was immunoSEQ multiplex PCR, while the TCRdb copy is restricted to in-frame clones and leaves out a portion. In the table there are just over 90,000 clones, roughly 90% of which are singletons. The sequenced sample was peripheral blood. The receptors originated from a human donor with active COVID-19. The donor label of this sample is uncertain.

The CDR3 region has the DNA TGTGCCAGCAGACGGACAGGGGGCATTGAAGCTTTCTTT. This gives the protein CASRRTGGIEAFF. The J gene is TRBJ1-1, the V gene TRBV27, with 11 bases matching TRBD1. V shed 6 bases, J shed 7 bases, and the junction held 4 bases outside the gene matches. CDR1 is MNHEY and CDR2 is SMNVEV in the germline V gene (reference sequence). The CDR3 has 13 residues.

This chain links TRBV4-3 with TRBJ2-1; TRBD1 matches at 9 bases. Germline V gene data show CDR1 as LGHNA and CDR2 as YSLEER. The CDR3 covers 14 residues. Trimming cost V 3 bases and J 6 bases; bases outside gene matches: 3. CDR3 sequence: CASSHPGQGNEQFF. The CDR3 DNA follows: TGCGCCAGCAGCCACCCGGGACAGGGCAATGAGCAGTTCTTC.

There are a few counts of this clone. This chain uses TRBV20-1 with TRBJ2-7; 9 bases fit TRBD1. The CDR3 is 15 amino acids. The germline CDR1 and CDR2 sequences are DFQATT and SNEGSKA (reference sequence). The V gene end was trimmed by 3 bases and the J gene end by 3 bases; junction bases not matched to a gene: 9. The CDR3 DNA reads as TGCAGTGCTAGTAAAACCGGGACAGGGCGCTACGAGCAGTACTTC. This gives the protein CSASKTGTGRYEQYF.

This clone was detected only once. The chain carries TRBV27 and TRBJ2-3; the D gene is possibly TRBD2 (5 bases). CDR1 and CDR2 from the germline V gene are MNHEY and SMNVEV (reference sequence). This CDR3 is built from 16 residues. V lost 5 bases, J lost 1 base, and 16 bases lay in between. This CDR3 reads CASSPGPGWGTDTQYF. The CDR3 bases are TGTGCCAGCAGTCCAGGCCCGGGATGGGGCACAGATACGCAGTATTTT.

In this sample, this clone turned up once. The chain carries TRBV10-2 and TRBJ2-3, with 7 bases lining up with TRBD2. Germline V gives CDR1 WSHSY, CDR2 SAAADI. Trimming cost V 6 bases and J 5 bases; bases outside gene matches: 2. CDR3 length: 12 amino acids. CDR3 bases: TGCGCCAGCAGCTTAGCGGGAGATACGCAGTATTTT. Residues: CASSLAGDTQYF.

The chain joins TRBV18 to TRBJ2-2; D call uncertain. Germline V gene lookup returns CDR1 KGHSH and CDR2 LQKENI. Trimming cost V 1 base and J 0 bases, with 9 bases left between them. The CDR3 is made up of 16 amino acids. CDR3 DNA: TGTGCCAGCTCACCACGGGCCCAAACGAACACCGGGGAGCTGTTTTTT. Translation gives CASSPRAQTNTGELFF.

The chain has TRBV6-5 and TRBJ2-7; 9 bases line up with TRBD2. CDR3 length: 13 amino acids. V trimming: 11 bases; J trimming: 2 bases; junction bases outside the gene matches: 7. Germline loops: CDR1 MNHEY, CDR2 SVGAGI. CDR3 sequence: CAAGGGIPYEQYF. CDR3 nucleotide sequence: TGTGCCGCGGGGGGGGGAATCCCCTACGAGCAGTACTTC.

This clone has only one observation. This chain joins TRBV19 and TRBJ1-5, with TRBD1 matching 10 bases. V was clipped by 0 bases and J by 7 bases; unmatched bases: 6. From germline, CDR1 is LNHDA and CDR2 SQIVND (reference sequence). The CDR3 sequence is 16 residues long. The CDR3 DNA reads as TGTGCCAGTAGTATAGACGGACAGGGGGTTTGGCAGCCCCAGCATTTT. This sequence encodes CASSIDGQGVWQPQHF.

DNA for the CDR3: TGCGCCAGCAGCCAATCTACTACAGGGGGCAAAAACATTCAGTACTTC. Translation: CASSQSTTGGKNIQYF. The J gene is TRBJ2-4, the V gene TRBV4-3; the match to TRBD1 covers 8 bases. Losses at the gene ends were 2 bases for V and 3 bases for J; bases not matched to a gene: 6. The CDR3 spans 16 residues. The germline CDR1 and CDR2 sequences are LGHNA and YSLEER.

V and J are TRBV5-1 and TRBJ2-1; 7 nucleotides match TRBD1. With V trimmed by 4 bases and J by 6 bases, 7 bases remained unmatched. Germline V gene lookup returns CDR1 SGHRS and CDR2 YFSETQ. This CDR3 spans 14 amino acids. The CDR3 DNA reads TGCGCCAGCAGCATCGGGGACAGTCCCAATGAGCAGTTCTTC. Translating gives CASSIGDSPNEQFF.

This chain links TRBV28 with TRBJ1-1; a possible D gene is TRBD1 (5 bases). The CDR3 extends over 12 amino acids. The V gene's germline CDR1 is MDHEN and CDR2 SYDVKM. V was pared by 5 bases and J by 8 bases, with 12 bases between. This CDR3 reads CASSNRYSEAFF. In nucleotides, the CDR3 is TGTGCCAGCAGTAACAGGTACTCCGAAGCTTTCTTT.

The rearrangement joins TRBV9 to TRBJ1-1, with D maybe TRBD1 (5 bases). This CDR3 is built from 15 residues. The germline CDR1 and CDR2 sequences are SGDLS and YYNGEE. V lost 2 bases, J lost 6 bases, and 17 bases lay in between. CDR3: CASSVDSSLLAEAFF. In DNA form, the CDR3 reads TGTGCCAGCAGCGTCGACAGTTCGCTCCTCGCTGAAGCTTTCTTT.

The chain is built from TRBV7-6 and TRBJ2-3, with 12 bases fitting TRBD2. The V segment lost 5 bases and the J segment 2 bases; nucleotides outside the gene matches: 14. The germline gives CDR1 SGHVS, CDR2 FNYEAQ. CDR3 length: 19 residues. In DNA, the CDR3 is TGTGCCAGCAGCCCCCACCGATGGACTAGCGGGGCGAACACAGATACGCAGTATTTT. It is translated as CASSPHRWTSGANTDTQYF.

The chain employs TRBV3-1 (or the pseudogene TRBV3-2) and TRBJ2-7; 12 bases are a match to TRBD1. V lost 0 bases and J lost 6; bases outside the gene matches: 3. From germline, CDR1 is LGHDT and CDR2 YNNKEL (reference sequence). The CDR3 extends over 15 amino acids. CDR3 sequence reads: CASSQEGQGAVEQYF. The CDR3 DNA reads TGTGCCAGCAGCCAAGAGGGACAGGGGGCGGTCGAGCAGTACTTC.

The chain employs TRBV6-5 and TRBJ2-3; D is ambiguous. The CDR3 spans 12 residues. Trimming stripped 5 bases from V and 0 bases from J, with 3 bases between. Germline V gene sequence: CDR1 MNHEY, CDR2 SVGAGI. The CDR3: CASSRSTDTQYF. The CDR3 region has the DNA TGTGCCAGCAGTCGTAGCACAGATACGCAGTATTTT.

The chain combines TRBV7-2 with TRBJ1-4, with TRBD1 as a possible D gene (6 bases). Germline assignment: CDR1 SGHTA and CDR2 FQGNSA. Trimming stripped 5 bases from V and 7 bases from J, with 14 bases between. The CDR3 totals 14 residues. This chain's CDR3 is CASSRDRSVEKLFF. The CDR3 coding sequence is TGTGCCAGCAGCCGCGACAGGAGTGTTGAAAAACTGTTTTTT.

The J gene is TRBJ2-7, the V gene TRBV6-5; 10 bases are shared with TRBD1. Germline V gene sequence: CDR1 MNHEY, CDR2 SVGAGI. This CDR3 spans 14 amino acids. V was clipped by 5 bases and J by 2 bases; unmatched bases: 3. This CDR3 reads CASSLTGGPYEQYF. CDR3 nucleotide sequence: TGTGCCAGCAGTCTGACAGGGGGCCCCTACGAGCAGTACTTC.